This record looks at one TCR beta chain sequence and its context. This record belongs to a study of cytomegalovirus exposure and HLA in healthy donors. CDR3 length equals 15 residues. The study ran its PCR with 60 Vbeta and 13 Jbeta primers. Profiling relied on immunoSEQ multiplex PCR, and the TCRdb table lists in-frame clones only, not all of them. The table includes about 160,000 clones, around 75% detected once. The clonotype was recovered from a young woman in good health and CMV-seronegative. Sequencing used PBMCs. The rearrangement uses TRBV21-1 and TRBJ1-4. TRBV21-1 represents a pseudogene. CDR3 amino acids: CASSKEEFEDEKLFF. The DNA for the CDR3 is TGTGCCAGCAGCAAAGAAGAATTCGAGGATGAAAAACTGTTTTTT.